This T cell receptor (beta chain) was captured in a study of T cells in Graves' hyperthyroidism and ophthalmopathy. Study-wide background: Blood from the periphery was taken at initial diagnosis, before any treatment.

Clinical symptoms, serum thyroxine, TRAb, thyroid ultrasound and orbital computed tomography established diagnosis. The PBMCs were taken from under 12 ml of fresh peripheral blood. This clonotype was detected ten times or more. Regions amplified from RNA transcripts were the TCR beta CDR3 regions. During a first-round RT-PCR of the TCR CDR3, the HTBI primer set was used. TCRdb re-called the multiplex PCR reads through MiXCR, storing one row per CDR3 protein. This sample has 300,000 to 450,000 distinct CDR3 sequences, with about 14% found just once. The V gene's germline CDR1 is SGHDT and CDR2 YYEEEE. Trimming shortened V by 2 bases and J by 4 bases, and 15 bases separated the two germline ends. The CDR3 is made up of 15 amino acids.

The source of this sequence is a woman aged 30 to 39 with Graves' ophthalmopathy. The sequenced sample consisted of blood. This chain joins TRBV5-6 and TRBJ2-5; a possible D gene is TRBD2 (6 bases). The CDR3 protein is CASSFHTGGAETQYF. The CDR3 DNA is TGTGCCAGCAGCTTCCATACCGGGGGAGCAGAGACCCAGTACTTC.